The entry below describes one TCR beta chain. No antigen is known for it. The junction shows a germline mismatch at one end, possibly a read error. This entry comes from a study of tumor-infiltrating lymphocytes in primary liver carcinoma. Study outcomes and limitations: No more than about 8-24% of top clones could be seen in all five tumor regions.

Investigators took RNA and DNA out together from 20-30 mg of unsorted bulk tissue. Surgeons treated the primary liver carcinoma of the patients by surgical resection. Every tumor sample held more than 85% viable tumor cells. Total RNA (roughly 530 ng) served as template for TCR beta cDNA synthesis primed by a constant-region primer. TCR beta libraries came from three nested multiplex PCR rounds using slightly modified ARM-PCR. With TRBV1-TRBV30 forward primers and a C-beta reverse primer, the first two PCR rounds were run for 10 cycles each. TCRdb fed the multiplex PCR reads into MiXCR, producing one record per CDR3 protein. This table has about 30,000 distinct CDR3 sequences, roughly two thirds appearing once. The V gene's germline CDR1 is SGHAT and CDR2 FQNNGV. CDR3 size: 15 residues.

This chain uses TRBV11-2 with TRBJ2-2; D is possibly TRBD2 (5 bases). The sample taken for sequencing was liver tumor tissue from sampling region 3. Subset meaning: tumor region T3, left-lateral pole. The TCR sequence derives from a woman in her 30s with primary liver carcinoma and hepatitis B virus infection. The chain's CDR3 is CDSSWVGSFTGKLFF. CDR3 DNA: TGTGACAGCAGCTGGGTGGGGTCCTTCACCGGGAAGCTGTTTTTT. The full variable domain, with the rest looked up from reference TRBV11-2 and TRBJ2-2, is EAGVAQSPRYKIIEKRQSVAFWCNPISGHATLYWYQQILGQGPKLLIQFQNNGVVDDSQLPKDRFSAERLKGVDSTLKIQPAKLEDSAVYLCDSSWVGSFTGKLFFGEGSRLTVL.